This passage covers 30 T cell receptor beta chains from one sample sequenced in a study of blood T cell repertoires in COVID-19. This table comes from immunoSEQ multiplex PCR, and its TCRdb copy is limited to in-frame clones, with some not included. The sample gives about 250,000 clones, around 82% of which show up once; approximately 6% is in the top ten. Sequenced input: peripheral blood. The receptors come from a man at least 80 years old with acute or convalescent COVID-19.

This clone was counted once. V gene TRBV2 combines with J gene TRBJ2-7; the D gene is possibly TRBD2 (5 bases). The CDR3 totals 11 residues. The germline V gene has CDR1 SNHLY and CDR2 FYNNEI. V was pared by 4 bases and J by 12 bases, with 13 bases between. CDR3 in amino acids: CASSGFLDSYF. The CDR3 DNA sequence: TGTGCCAGCAGTGGATTTCTGGACTCGTACTTC.

The chain is built from TRBV2 and TRBJ2-1; 9 positions match TRBD2. CDR1 and CDR2 from the germline V gene are SNHLY and FYNNEI. The CDR3 length is 15 residues. V was pared by 6 bases and J by 5 bases, with 8 bases of the junction left unmatched. The CDR3 here is CASRRVAGDHNEQFF. The DNA for the CDR3 is TGTGCCAGCAGGCGAGTAGCGGGGGACCACAATGAGCAGTTCTTC.

The J gene is TRBJ2-1, the V gene TRBV19; the match to TRBD2 covers 11 bases. This CDR3 region has 14 residues. Germline-derived CDR1 and CDR2 are LNHDA and SQIVND (reference sequence). The J segment lost 9 bases and the V segment lost 6 bases, leaving 7 bases of the junction unmatched. In DNA form, the CDR3 reads TGTGCCAGTAGGCTAGCGGGAGGAGGCGGTGAGCAGTTCTTC. Translating gives CASRLAGGGGEQFF.

The gene calls are TRBV5-1 and TRBJ2-5; D is possibly TRBD2 (7 bases). Germline-derived CDR1 and CDR2 are SGHRS and YFSETQ. The CDR3 covers 14 residues. Trimming stripped 4 bases from V and 5 bases from J, with 15 bases between. The CDR3 DNA is TGCGCCAGCAGCCCGGAAGGGGGGGGTGAGACCCAGTACTTC. This codes for CASSPEGGGETQYF.

This clone has only one observation. The rearrangement links TRBV7-9 to TRBJ2-7; 9 nucleotides align to TRBD2. J lost 7 bases, V lost 7 bases, and 11 bases had no gene match. Germline values: CDR1 SEHNR, CDR2 FQNEAQ (reference sequence). CDR3 length equals 14 residues. The CDR3, as DNA: TGTGCCAGCACACCCTCCGGGGCGGGAGGGGAGCAGTACTTC. This translates into CASTPSGAGGEQYF.

The chain carries TRBV6-5 and TRBJ2-7; tentative D call: TRBD2 (5 bases). CDR1 is MNHEY and CDR2 is SVGAGI in the germline V gene. V lost 6 bases to trimming and J lost 3 bases, with 12 bases between them. CDR3 length: 13 residues. Written as DNA, the CDR3 is TGTGCCAGCAGATTAGGCGAGGGCTACGAGCAGTACTTC. Translating it yields CASRLGEGYEQYF.

This clone was picked up one time. This chain uses TRBV10-3 with TRBJ1-2; TRBD1 might be the D (6 bases). The CDR3 is made up of 17 amino acids. CDR1 is ENHRY and CDR2 is SYGVKD in the germline V gene. V lost 0 bases to trimming and J lost 2 bases, with 16 bases between them. Here the CDR3 DNA reads TGTGCCATCAGTGAGTCATTTTTCCAGGGGCAGAACTATGGCTACACCTTC. This codes for CAISESFFQGQNYGYTF.

The J gene is TRBJ1-2, the V gene TRBV15, with 7 bases that match TRBD1. With 6 bases clipped from V and 4 bases from J, the junction kept 11 bases outside the gene matches. The CDR3 spans 15 residues. Germline values: CDR1 LNHNV, CDR2 YYDKDF (reference sequence). CDR3 loop: CATRNELGQRYGYTF. The CDR3 nucleotides read TGTGCCACCAGGAACGAATTGGGACAGCGCTATGGCTACACCTTC.

The chain joins TRBV10-3 to TRBJ1-4; TRBD1 might be the D (5 bases). The length of the CDR3 is 14 residues. V lost 2 bases and J lost 7, with 11 bases in between. Germline V gives CDR1 ENHRY, CDR2 SYGVKD. Here the CDR3 DNA reads TGTGCCATCAGTGAGGCGGGGCGGCGTGAAAAACTGTTTTTT. This codes for CAISEAGRREKLFF.

This clone was picked up a small number of times. This sequence joins TRBV7-6 and TRBJ2-1; maybe TRBD2 (5 bases). This CDR3 has 13 residues. Trimming removed 2 bases from V and 9 bases from J, with 11 bases in between. Germline loops: CDR1 SGHVS, CDR2 FNYEAQ. The CDR3 spells CASSLLLGGEQFF. CDR3 coding DNA: TGTGCCAGCAGCTTACTCCTAGGAGGTGAGCAGTTCTTC.

The chain couples TRBV3-1 (or the pseudogene TRBV3-2) to TRBJ2-7; 8 bases fit TRBD2. CDR3 length: 17 amino acids. Germline CDR1 reads LGHDT; CDR2 reads YNNKEL (reference sequence). J gave up 7 bases and V 1 base, and 15 bases lay outside the gene matches. The CDR3 bases are TGTGCCAGCAGCCAAGCCCATGTTGGCGGGGGGAAAAAGGAGCAGTACTTC. Encoded protein: CASSQAHVGGGKKEQYF.

The chain links TRBV5-1 to TRBJ2-2, with D unresolved. From germline, CDR1 is SGHRS and CDR2 YFSETQ. Trimming shortened V by 2 bases and J by 7 bases, and 15 bases separated the two germline ends. This CDR3 comprises 15 residues. CDR3 DNA: TGCGCCAGCAGCTTCACCTACGAAAGCATCGGGGAGCTGTTTTTT. Translating gives CASSFTYESIGELFF.

This chain joins TRBV5-1 and TRBJ2-4; 7 bases map to TRBD2. Germline trimming cut 0 bases from V and 7 bases from J; bases unmatched to any gene: 4. The CDR3 extends over 14 amino acids. CDR1 and CDR2 (germline): SGHRS, YFSETQ. The CDR3 bases are TGCGCCAGCAGCTTGGTTCTGGGGGGGAACATTCAGTACTTC. It specifies CASSLVLGGNIQYF. Variable domain in full (rest from reference TRBV5-1 and TRBJ2-4): KAGVTQTPRYLIKTRGQQVTLSCSPISGHRSVSWYQQTPGQGLQFLFEYFSETQRNKGNFPGRFSGRQFSNSRSEMNVSTLELGDSALYLCASSLVLGGNIQYFGAGTRLSVL.

The chain couples TRBV7-6 to TRBJ2-2; TRBD1 matches 9 bases. The J segment lost 7 bases and the V segment lost 5 bases, leaving 17 bases of the junction unmatched. The CDR3 has 18 residues. Germline V gives CDR1 SGHVS, CDR2 FNYEAQ. CDR3 coding DNA: TGTGCCAGCAGCCCTACTGCGGGACAGGGTTTGGGGGTCGGGGAGCTGTTTTTT. Translated: CASSPTAGQGLGVGELFF.

The V gene is TRBV5-8, the J gene TRBJ2-5; D might be TRBD1 (5 bases). The germline CDR1 and CDR2 sequences are SGHTS and YDEGEE. V was shortened by 1 base and J by 5 bases, with 12 bases between the two germline ends. CDR3 length: 14 residues. CDR3 region: CASSLTGLGETQYF. The CDR3, as DNA: TGTGCCAGCAGCTTGACAGGCCTTGGGGAGACCCAGTACTTC. The full variable domain, completed using reference TRBV5-8 and TRBJ2-5, is EAGVTQSPTHLIKTRGQQATLRCSPISGHTSVYWYQQALGLGLQFLLWYDEGEERNRGNFPPRFSGRQFPNYSSELNVNALELEDSALYLCASSLTGLGETQYFGPGTRLLVL.

The chain links TRBV19 to TRBJ2-4, with TRBD1 matching 12 bases. This CDR3 spans 18 amino acids. V trimming: 9 bases; J trimming: 0 bases; junction bases outside the gene matches: 12. Germline V gene lookup returns CDR1 LNHDA and CDR2 SQIVND (reference sequence). In DNA form, the CDR3 reads TGTGCCAGCCGCGTCCCGGGACAGGGGGCTTTAGCCAAAAACATTCAGTACTTC. It specifies CASRVPGQGALAKNIQYF.

The chain carries TRBV5-1 and TRBJ1-4; D is undetermined. Germline-derived CDR1 and CDR2 are SGHRS and YFSETQ. This CDR3 has 15 amino acids. Trimming left V 1 base short and J 6 bases short, with 13 bases between. The CDR3 DNA is TGCGCCAGCAGCTTGTCAGATTGGCTCGATGAAAAACTGTTTTTT. Its protein is CASSLSDWLDEKLFF.

J is TRBJ1-1 and V is TRBV6-5; tentatively, D is TRBD1 (5 bases). V was clipped by 6 bases and J by 5 bases, with 16 bases between them. The CDR3 sequence is 14 residues long. Germline CDR1 reads MNHEY; CDR2 reads SVGAGI. CDR3 nucleotide sequence: TGTGCCAGCAGATTAGGTGCAGGGAAAACTGAAGCTTTCTTT. This translates into CASRLGAGKTEAFF.

The gene calls are TRBV28 and TRBJ2-7; D is ambiguous. CDR1 MDHEN and CDR2 SYDVKM come from the germline V gene. V shed 8 bases and J shed 0 bases, with 11 bases lying between them. This CDR3 region has 13 residues. CDR3 DNA sequence: TGTGCCAGCTGCGGCGGAAACTCCTACGAGCAGTACTTC. This gives the protein CASCGGNSYEQYF.

This clone was observed a few times. This chain uses TRBV21-1 with TRBJ1-5; the table's D call TRBD1 went unverified against the DNA. TRBV21-1 is annotated as a pseudogene. The CDR3 loop spans 16 amino acids. The CDR3 DNA reads as TGTGCCAGCAGCAAAGCCCCACAGGGTGGCAATCAGCCCCAGCATTTT. This gives the protein CASSKAPQGGNQPQHF.

With respect to this clone: This CDR3 is also generated by other DNA sequences in the sample. This sequence joins TRBV6-6 and TRBJ2-7, with TRBD1 as a possible D gene (5 bases). Germline CDR1 is MNHNY and CDR2 is SVGAGI (reference sequence). The ends were cut back, 2 bases at V and 10 bases at J, with 9 bases in the middle. This CDR3 comprises 11 residues. CDR3 coding DNA: TGTGCCAGCAGTTACGGGGCCGAACAGTACTTC. It translates to CASSYGAEQYF.

This clone was counted once. J is TRBJ2-1 and V is TRBV5-4, with TRBD2 matching over 7 bases. The germline gives CDR1 SGHNT, CDR2 YYREEE (reference sequence). The CDR3 totals 15 residues. V dropped 5 bases and J dropped 4; count of bases not matched to a gene: 9. The CDR3 reads CASSEGGGLYNEQFF. The CDR3 region has the DNA TGTGCCAGCAGTGAGGGCGGGGGTTTATACAATGAGCAGTTCTTC.

This chain connects TRBV30 to TRBJ1-2; 7 bases line up with TRBD1. The CDR3 covers 15 residues. Looked up from germline, CDR1 is GTSNPN and CDR2 is SVGIG (reference sequence). V dropped 3 bases and J dropped 8; count of bases not matched to a gene: 15. The DNA for the CDR3 is TGTGCCTGGAGGGAAGGGTCGACAGGGTACGGGGGCTACACCTTC. Protein: CAWREGSTGYGGYTF.

This chain joins TRBV13 and TRBJ1-6, with TRBD1 matching over 8 bases. V shed 4 bases and J 5 bases; nucleotides not matched to a gene: 10. The CDR3 runs to 17 residues. CDR1 is PRHDT, CDR2 FYEKMQ, per germline (reference sequence). The DNA of the CDR3 is TGTGCCAGCAGCTCGATCAGGGGGCCAGTAGATAATTCACCCCTCCACTTT. It encodes CASSSIRGPVDNSPLHF.

This chain uses TRBV5-6 with TRBJ1-2; 12 bases are a match to TRBD1. Germline CDR1 and CDR2: SGHDT and YYEEEE. This CDR3 is 14 amino acids long. J gave up 8 bases and V 4 bases, and 6 bases lay outside the gene matches. CDR3 in amino acids: CASSEGQGAGGYTF. As DNA, the CDR3 is TGTGCCAGCAGCGAGGGACAGGGGGCCGGAGGCTACACCTTC.

The chain couples TRBV30 to TRBJ2-1; TRBD2 might be the D (5 bases). The CDR3 length is 15 residues. V was shortened by 7 bases and J by 0 bases, with 16 bases between the two germline ends. Germline values: CDR1 GTSNPN, CDR2 SVGIG (reference sequence). The CDR3 reads CASAETSGSYNEQFF. The DNA of the CDR3 is TGTGCCTCCGCTGAAACCAGCGGCTCCTACAATGAGCAGTTCTTC. The whole variable domain, filled in from reference TRBV30 and TRBJ2-1, reads SQTIHQWPATLVQPVGSPLSLECTVEGTSNPNLYWYRQAAGRGLQLLFYSVGIGQISSEVPQNLSASRPQDRQFILSSKKLLLSDSGFYLCASAETSGSYNEQFFGPGTRLTVL.

The V gene is TRBV9, the J gene TRBJ1-5; TRBD1 might be the D (5 bases). The CDR3 loop spans 14 amino acids. From germline, CDR1 is SGDLS and CDR2 YYNGEE. The germline V and J ends were trimmed by 4 bases and 5 bases, with 13 bases remaining between them. CDR3 DNA sequence: TGTGCCAGCAGCTCGGGGGGATTTGATCAGCCCCAGCATTTT. Translation gives CASSSGGFDQPQHF. Variable domain in full (rest from reference TRBV9 and TRBJ1-5): DSGVTQTPKHLITATGQRVTLRCSPRSGDLSVYWYQQSLDQGLQFLIQYYNGEERAKGNILERFSAQQFPDLHSELNLSSLELGDSALYFCASSSGGFDQPQHFGDGTRLSIL.

The V and J genes are TRBV10-3 and TRBJ2-5; TRBD2 matches 9 bases. Unmatched junction bases numbered 11, after V lost 8 bases and J lost 4 bases. The CDR3 extends over 15 amino acids. Germline V gives CDR1 ENHRY, CDR2 SYGVKD. The CDR3 nucleotides read TGTGCCATCCAGGACATTAGCGGGAGTTCAGAGACCCAGTACTTC. Amino acid sequence: CAIQDISGSSETQYF.

The chain joins TRBV25-1 to TRBJ1-6; 9 bases are a match to TRBD1. V lost 4 bases and J lost 10; bases outside the gene matches: 11. CDR3 length: 16 amino acids. Germline-derived CDR1 and CDR2 are MGHDK and SYGVNS. The CDR3 here is CASSVWLGTGRSPLHF. In DNA form, the CDR3 reads TGTGCCAGCAGTGTATGGCTGGGGACAGGGCGCTCACCCCTCCACTTT. The whole variable domain, remainder taken from reference TRBV25-1 and TRBJ1-6, is EADIYQTPRYLVIGTGKKITLECSQTMGHDKMYWYQQDPGMELHLIHYSYGVNSTEKGDLSSESTVSRIRTEHFPLTLESARPSHTSQYLCASSVWLGTGRSPLHFGNGTRLTVT.

This clone was recorded a few times. The genes are TRBV4-1 and TRBJ2-7, with 7 bases aligning to TRBD1. The germline V gene encodes CDR1 MGHRA and CDR2 YSYEKL. The J segment lost 2 bases and the V segment lost 1 base, leaving 5 bases of the junction unmatched. This CDR3 has 15 amino acids. As DNA, the CDR3 is TGCGCCAGCAGCCAAGCCCCGACAGGGACCTACGAGCAGTACTTC. The encoded protein is CASSQAPTGTYEQYF.